This TCR beta chain was identified in a study of T cell responses to AZD1222 COVID-19 vaccine. The method was immunoSEQ multiplex PCR; TCRdb's version includes in-frame clones alone and lacks a portion of them. The sample holds 200,000 to 250,000 clones, approximately 94% seen once. The V and J ends lost 4 bases and 1 base respectively, with 14 bases between them. The germline gives CDR1 SGHKS, CDR2 YYEKEE (reference sequence). The CDR3 length is 16 residues. The source material was peripheral blood, sampled 28 days after the second dose of the MenACWY control vaccine. The V call is TRBV5-5, the J call TRBJ2-2, with D possibly being TRBD1 or TRBD2 (5 bases each). This receptor was identified in an adult who received the MenACWY meningococcal vaccine as a control. This CDR3 reads CASSLGGSVNTGELFF. Written as DNA, the CDR3 is TGTGCCAGCAGCCTTGGGGGTAGTGTGAACACCGGGGAGCTGTTTTTT.